Only a few counts were recorded for the clone carrying this T cell receptor (beta chain). This entry belongs to a study of blood T cell repertoires in COVID-19. Study in general: T cells, B-cell-depleted T cells, or PBMCs supplied cDNA or gDNA.

Here immunoSEQ multiplex PCR was the method, and the copy in TCRdb shows in-frame clones only, minus some. The sample includes 270,000 or so clones, approximately 88% seen only once; the top ten take more than 1.1%. The V gene lost 8 bases and the J gene lost 7 bases, with 14 bases spanning the gap. This CDR3 is 13 amino acids long. Germline V gene lookup returns CDR1 WSHSY and CDR2 SAAADI. This clonotype was sampled from a human donor with COVID-19, enrolled during active disease. The donor label of this sample is uncertain. What was sequenced was peripheral blood. This sequence joins TRBV10-2 and TRBJ1-4; D gene uncertain. The CDR3 region is CASSLIRGEKLFF. DNA of the CDR3: TGCGCCAGCTCCCTTATACGGGGTGAAAAACTGTTTTTT.